This passage covers 24 T cell receptor beta chains from one sample sequenced in a study of shared clonotypes between healthy human individuals. CD8 cells classed as naive were CD45RO-negative and positively selected for CCR7, excluding terminally differentiated effector memory CD45RA+ cells. The repertoire was sequenced with immunoSEQ multiplex PCR; TCRdb's copy has only in-frame clones and lacks some. This table has hundreds of thousands of clones, about 95% appearing once. What was sequenced was naive CD8+ T cells sorted from blood. These receptors were collected from a woman under 40 in good health.

The chain carries TRBV4-2 and TRBJ2-2; 8 nucleotides match TRBD2. CDR3 length equals 17 residues. Germline trimming cut 0 bases from V and 4 bases from J; bases unmatched to any gene: 7. Germline CDR1 is LGHNA and CDR2 is YNFKEQ. The CDR3 loop is CASSQETGGPGTGELFF. DNA for the CDR3: TGTGCCAGCAGCCAAGAAACGGGAGGGCCGGGCACCGGGGAGCTGTTTTTT.

The rearrangement links TRBV5-5 to TRBJ2-7; TRBD1 aligns across 8 bases. Looked up from germline, CDR1 is SGHKS and CDR2 is YYEKEE (reference sequence). This CDR3 has 14 amino acids. V was pared by 0 bases and J by 2 bases, with 1 base of the junction left unmatched. CDR3 sequence: CASSLGDRPYEQYF. The CDR3 DNA reads as TGTGCCAGCAGCTTGGGGGACAGGCCCTACGAGCAGTACTTC.

The chain combines TRBV7-2 with TRBJ2-7; D possibly corresponds to TRBD2 (7 bases). Germline V lookup: CDR1 SGHTA, CDR2 FQGNSA. V lost 5 bases and J 5 bases, leaving 16 bases between the germline ends. CDR3 size: 14 residues. In DNA, the CDR3 is TGTGCCAGCAGCCCGACGGGGGGCCGGGACGAGCAGTACTTC. Its protein product is CASSPTGGRDEQYF.

The gene calls are TRBV19 and TRBJ1-2; 9 bases match TRBD1. Germline V lookup: CDR1 LNHDA, CDR2 SQIVND (reference sequence). The CDR3 has 13 residues. The trim removed 8 bases at V and 4 bases at J, leaving 5 bases unmatched. The CDR3 is CASQQGAGYGYTF. In DNA form, the CDR3 reads TGTGCCAGTCAACAGGGGGCTGGCTATGGCTACACCTTC.

The chain links TRBV11-2 to TRBJ2-6, with D possibly matching TRBD1 (6 bases). The CDR3 has 19 residues. V lost 6 bases to trimming and J lost 0 bases, with 21 bases between them. Germline V CDR1 and CDR2: SGHAT, FQNNGV. The CDR3 loop is CASRVGGGFSTSGANVLTF. CDR3 sequence (DNA): TGTGCCAGCAGAGTTGGGGGCGGTTTCTCGACCTCTGGGGCCAACGTCCTGACTTTC.

V and J are TRBV19 and TRBJ2-3; unclear D gene. Germline CDR1 is LNHDA and CDR2 is SQIVND (reference sequence). Trimming removed 3 bases from V and 9 bases from J, with 13 bases in between. CDR3 length: 13 residues. DNA for the CDR3: TGTGCCAGTAGTATCGATTTAGAAGAAACGCAGTATTTT. Residues: CASSIDLEETQYF.

The chain combines TRBV7-9 with TRBJ2-1, with 8 bases fitting TRBD1. The CDR3 contains 15 residues. The junction had 10 bases not matched to a gene; V was cut back by 5 bases and J by 7 bases. Germline V gene lookup returns CDR1 SEHNR and CDR2 FQNEAQ (reference sequence). The CDR3: CASSTSGGAPNEQFF. The CDR3 bases are TGTGCCAGCAGCACATCAGGGGGCGCCCCTAATGAGCAGTTCTTC.

This sequence joins TRBV4-2 and TRBJ2-7, with D perhaps assigned TRBD1 or TRBD2 (5 bases each). Germline V gene lookup returns CDR1 LGHNA and CDR2 YNFKEQ. This CDR3 region has 13 residues. Trimming removed 2 bases from V and 6 bases from J, with 11 bases in between. The CDR3 protein is CASSQPGALEQYF. DNA for the CDR3: TGTGCCAGCAGCCAACCCGGGGCCCTCGAGCAGTACTTC.

The chain employs TRBV9 and TRBJ2-7, with 8 bases matching TRBD2. This CDR3 has 14 residues. Trimming cost V 1 base and J 1 base; bases outside gene matches: 1. The germline V gene encodes CDR1 SGDLS and CDR2 YYNGEE. The CDR3 reads CASSVTGGSYEQYF. The DNA for the CDR3 is TGTGCCAGCAGCGTAACGGGAGGGTCCTACGAGCAGTACTTC.

The chain recombines TRBV9 with TRBJ1-1; maybe TRBD1 (6 bases). V lost 0 bases and J lost 8, with 11 bases in between. This CDR3 is built from 13 residues. The germline gives CDR1 SGDLS, CDR2 YYNGEE. CDR3 in DNA: TGTGCCAGCAGCGTAGGGACAGTTTCGGAAGCTTTCTTT. It encodes CASSVGTVSEAFF. Full variable domain (outside the CDR3, taken from reference TRBV9 and TRBJ1-1): DSGVTQTPKHLITATGQRVTLRCSPRSGDLSVYWYQQSLDQGLQFLIQYYNGEERAKGNILERFSAQQFPDLHSELNLSSLELGDSALYFCASSVGTVSEAFFGQGTRLTVV.

This chain connects TRBV11-2 to TRBJ2-2, with TRBD2 as a possible D gene (6 bases). CDR1 is SGHAT, CDR2 FQNNGV, per germline. Trimming removed 2 bases at V and 6 bases at J, with 10 bases between. The CDR3 sequence is 14 residues long. The CDR3 region has the DNA TGTGCCAGCAGCTTATTACGGGGGTCCGGGGAGCTGTTTTTT. It encodes CASSLLRGSGELFF.

A word on this clone: Other DNA sequences of this sample code for an identical CDR3. The chain recombines TRBV27 with TRBJ2-7; perhaps TRBD2 as D (6 bases). This CDR3 region has 11 residues. With 6 bases removed from V and 7 bases from J, the gap between germline ends came to 10 bases. Germline lookup yields CDR1 MNHEY and CDR2 SMNVEV (reference sequence). The chain's CDR3 is CASRAGTEQYF. The CDR3 DNA sequence: TGTGCCAGCAGAGCAGGGACTGAGCAGTACTTC.

This sequence joins TRBV6-1 and TRBJ2-7; 7 bases are a match to TRBD1. Trimming at V came to 3 bases and at J to 3 bases, leaving 11 bases not matched to a gene. There are 16 residues in the CDR3. Germline assignment: CDR1 MNHNS and CDR2 SASEGT. The CDR3 reads CASSEAPEDRFYEQYF. Here the CDR3 DNA reads TGTGCCAGCAGTGAGGCCCCGGAGGACAGGTTCTACGAGCAGTACTTC.

In its sample, this clone was seen once. The rearrangement links TRBV28 to TRBJ2-1; no firm D call. V lost 3 bases and J 0 bases, leaving 12 bases between the germline ends. The CDR3 consists of 16 residues. Germline CDR1 and CDR2: MDHEN and SYDVKM. CDR3 region: CASSFYSSSSYNEQFF. CDR3 DNA: TGTGCCAGCAGTTTCTATTCTTCTAGCTCCTACAATGAGCAGTTCTTC.

CDR3 residues: CSVEESPYNEQFF. CDR3 in DNA: TGCAGCGTTGAAGAGAGCCCCTACAATGAGCAGTTCTTC. The rearrangement joins TRBV29-1 to TRBJ2-1, with D unresolved. CDR3 size: 13 residues. V dropped 0 bases and J dropped 2 bases, with 5 bases sitting between them. Germline CDR1 is SQVTM and CDR2 is ANQGSEA.

The chain is built from TRBV5-5 and TRBJ2-7; 9 bases fit TRBD1. Germline CDR1 SGHKS, CDR2 YYEKEE (reference sequence). V lost 2 bases, J lost 5 bases, and 8 bases stayed unmatched. CDR3 size: 15 residues. This chain's CDR3 is CASSLWTGAGDEQYF. CDR3 nucleotides: TGTGCCAGCAGCTTATGGACAGGGGCTGGTGACGAGCAGTACTTC.

J is TRBJ2-7 and V is TRBV7-6; TRBD2 matches at 10 bases. Germline-derived CDR1 and CDR2 are SGHVS and FNYEAQ. This CDR3 has 15 amino acids. V lost 5 bases and J lost 3; bases outside the gene matches: 7. The CDR3 DNA follows: TGTGCCAGCAGCCCCGCCGGACTAGCGGTCTACGAGCAGTACTTC. Translated, it gives CASSPAGLAVYEQYF.

J is TRBJ2-7 and V is TRBV6-5; TRBD2 aligns across 10 bases. The CDR3 extends over 15 amino acids. The germline CDR1 and CDR2 sequences are MNHEY and SVGAGI. Trimming took 0 bases from V and 9 from J; bases not matched to a gene: 8. The CDR3 here is CASSYSGTSESGQYF. In nucleotides, the CDR3 is TGTGCCAGCAGTTACTCCGGGACTAGCGAATCTGGGCAGTACTTC.

The V call is TRBV28, the J call TRBJ2-5; D is unresolved. Trimming took 2 bases from V and 5 from J, leaving 15 bases between them. CDR1 and CDR2 from the germline V gene are MDHEN and SYDVKM. The CDR3 has 15 residues. For the CDR3, the DNA is TGTGCCAGCAGTTTAGGTCTTTCAGGACGGGAGACCCAGTACTTC. It specifies CASSLGLSGRETQYF.

Note on this clone: This specimen includes other DNA sequences encoding the same CDR3. Written as DNA, the CDR3 is TGTGCCAGCAGCTTAGGAGGGGGCAATCAGCCCCAGCATTTT. It codes for CASSLGGGNQPQHF. The chain employs TRBV11-2 and TRBJ1-5; a weak D match, TRBD1 (5 bases). The CDR3 is made up of 14 amino acids. Germline lookup yields CDR1 SGHAT and CDR2 FQNNGV. The ends were cut back, 1 base at V and 2 bases at J, with 6 bases in the middle.

This chain links TRBV7-9 with TRBJ2-3; D may be TRBD2 (5 bases). CDR1 SEHNR and CDR2 FQNEAQ come from the germline V gene (reference sequence). The CDR3 totals 14 residues. Trimming cost V 4 bases and J 2 bases, with 10 bases left between them. As DNA, the CDR3 is TGTGCCAGCAGCTCGGCGGGTGACACAGATACGCAGTATTTT. Translation gives CASSSAGDTDTQYF.

The gene calls are TRBV11-2 and TRBJ2-3; TRBD2 matches at 11 bases. CDR3 length: 18 amino acids. The V and J ends lost 1 base and 0 bases, in that order; junction bases with no gene match: 6. Germline-derived CDR1 and CDR2 are SGHAT and FQNNGV. CDR3 amino acids: CASSLAPWTSGSTDTQYF. The CDR3 DNA reads TGTGCCAGCAGCTTAGCTCCGTGGACTAGCGGGAGCACAGATACGCAGTATTTT.

The rearrangement links TRBV15 to TRBJ2-7; the D gene could be TRBD1 or TRBD2 (5 bases each). Trimming shortened V by 1 base and J by 3 bases, and 16 bases separated the two germline ends. Germline CDR1 reads LNHNV; CDR2 reads YYDKDF (reference sequence). The CDR3 totals 16 residues. The CDR3 sequence: CATSRANRREHYEQYF. CDR3 nucleotide sequence: TGTGCCACCAGCAGAGCGAACCGCAGGGAGCACTACGAGCAGTACTTC.

The gene calls are TRBV5-6 and TRBJ1-4; possible D gene TRBD1, 5 bases. V gave up 4 bases and J gave up 3 bases, with 13 bases separating them. The V gene's germline CDR1 is SGHDT and CDR2 YYEEEE. CDR3 length: 15 amino acids. CDR3 DNA: TGTGCCAGCAGCGTTCTAGGGGCCGCTAATGAAAAACTGTTTTTT. Amino acid sequence: CASSVLGAANEKLFF.